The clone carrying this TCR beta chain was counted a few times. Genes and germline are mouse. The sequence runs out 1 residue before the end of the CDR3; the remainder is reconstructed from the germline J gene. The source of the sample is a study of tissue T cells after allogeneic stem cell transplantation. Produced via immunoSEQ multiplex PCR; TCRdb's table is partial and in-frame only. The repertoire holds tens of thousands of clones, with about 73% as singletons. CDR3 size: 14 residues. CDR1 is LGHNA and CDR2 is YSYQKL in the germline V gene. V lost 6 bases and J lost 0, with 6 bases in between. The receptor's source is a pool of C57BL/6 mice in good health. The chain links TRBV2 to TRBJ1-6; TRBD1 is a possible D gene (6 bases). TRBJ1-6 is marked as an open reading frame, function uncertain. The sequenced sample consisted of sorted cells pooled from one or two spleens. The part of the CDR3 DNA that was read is TGTGCCAGCAGACAGGGTTCCTATAATTCGCCCCTCTAC. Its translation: CASRQGSYNSPLY. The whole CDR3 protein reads CASRQGSYNSPLYF.